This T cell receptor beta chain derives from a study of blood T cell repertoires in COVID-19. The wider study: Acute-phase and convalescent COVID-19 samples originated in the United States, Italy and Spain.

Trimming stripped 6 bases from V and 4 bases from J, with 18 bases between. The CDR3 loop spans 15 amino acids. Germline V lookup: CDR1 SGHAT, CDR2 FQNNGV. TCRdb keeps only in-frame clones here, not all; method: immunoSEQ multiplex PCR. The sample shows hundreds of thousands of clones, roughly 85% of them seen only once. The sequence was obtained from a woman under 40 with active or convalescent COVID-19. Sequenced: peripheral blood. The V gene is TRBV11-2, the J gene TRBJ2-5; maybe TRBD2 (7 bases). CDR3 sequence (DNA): TGTGCCAGCAGAATCCGGGGGGCCGCCGGAGAGACCCAGTACTTC. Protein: CASRIRGAAGETQYF.